One and the same sample provided the 2 T cell receptor beta chains below, sequenced in a study of cytomegalovirus exposure and HLA in healthy donors. A multiplex PCR was run with 60 Vbeta primers and 13 Jbeta primers. Clones were sequenced by immunoSEQ multiplex PCR, and TCRdb holds only the in-frame ones, with some missing. The sample holds 150,000 to 200,000 clones, about 85% seen once. The material sequenced was PBMCs. These TCRs come from a young man in good health and CMV-seronegative.

The genes are TRBV5-1 and TRBJ2-1, with 7 bases matching TRBD1. The ends lost 4 bases at V and 4 bases at J; junction bases unmatched: 11. Germline V gene data show CDR1 as SGHRS and CDR2 as YFSETQ. CDR3 length: 16 residues. The CDR3 DNA is TGCGCCAGCAGCCCTGGACAGGCAACATGGTACAATGAGCAGTTCTTC. Residues: CASSPGQATWYNEQFF.

The chain uses TRBV12-5 and TRBJ2-1; maybe TRBD1 (7 bases). Germline CDR1 LGHNT, CDR2 FRNRAP. Between the trimmed V and J ends, which lost 5 bases and 6 bases, there was a span of 11 bases. This CDR3 is built from 13 residues. As DNA, the CDR3 is TGTGCTAGTGGTGGGCAGGGGGGCAATGAGCAGTTCTTC. This encodes CASGGQGGNEQFF.